This entry lists 20 T cell receptor beta chains sequenced from one sample in a study of cytomegalovirus exposure and HLA in healthy donors. Using immunoSEQ multiplex PCR, the repertoire was profiled, and TCRdb retains in-frame clones only, with some absent. The profile covers some 66,000 clones, with about 97% appearing a single time and 1.5% to 2% taken by the ten largest. The material sequenced was PBMCs. The receptors stem from a woman between 18 and 30 years old in good health and CMV-seropositive.

The gene calls are TRBV5-1 and TRBJ2-3, with D perhaps matching TRBD2 (6 bases). V lost 7 bases and J 8 bases, leaving 23 bases between the germline ends. CDR3 length equals 15 residues. The germline CDR1 and CDR2 sequences are SGHRS and YFSETQ. CDR3 amino acids: CASGLAGPTVGTQYF. The CDR3 DNA is TGCGCCAGCGGACTCGCGGGACCTACTGTCGGTACGCAGTATTTT.

This chain uses TRBV6-5 with TRBJ2-1, with 13 bases that match TRBD2. With V trimmed by 4 bases and J by 4 bases, 4 bases remained unmatched. Germline assignment: CDR1 MNHEY and CDR2 SVGAGI. There are 16 residues in the CDR3. CDR3 loop: CASSLTGLAGYNEQFF. The CDR3 bases are TGTGCCAGCAGTTTAACGGGACTAGCGGGATACAATGAGCAGTTCTTC.

The chain carries TRBV4-1 and TRBJ1-3; D ambiguous. Germline V CDR1 and CDR2: MGHRA, YSYEKL. The CDR3 length is 18 residues. Between the trimmed V and J ends, which lost 0 bases and 2 bases, there was a span of 17 bases. CDR3 amino acids: CASSQDSRRSGTGNTIYF. CDR3 DNA sequence: TGCGCCAGCAGCCAAGATAGCAGGAGATCGGGGACTGGAAACACCATATATTTT.

This chain uses TRBV27 with TRBJ2-2; D call uncertain. With 3 bases removed from V and 4 bases from J, the gap between germline ends came to 6 bases. Germline lookup yields CDR1 MNHEY and CDR2 SMNVEV (reference sequence). CDR3 length: 13 amino acids. This CDR3 is CASSFSSTGELFF. As DNA, the CDR3 is TGTGCCAGCAGTTTTTCGTCCACCGGGGAGCTGTTTTTT.

V usage is TRBV4-1 and J usage is TRBJ2-2; weak D call: TRBD1 (7 bases). The CDR3 spans 16 residues. Germline CDR1 and CDR2: MGHRA and YSYEKL. The V end lost 3 bases, the J end lost 4 bases, and 15 bases lay between the germline ends. CDR3 DNA sequence: TGCGCCAGCAGCCAGGCAGGGGGAGGTAGCACCGGGGAGCTGTTTTTT. Amino acid sequence: CASSQAGGGSTGELFF.

The CDR3 bases are TGCGCCAGCAGCTTGCGTGGGACAGGGGGCACAGATACGCAGTATTTT. Its protein is CASSLRGTGGTDTQYF. This chain links TRBV5-1 with TRBJ2-3; 10 nucleotides align to TRBD1. The CDR3 has 16 amino acids. The J segment lost 1 base and the V segment lost 1 base, leaving 3 bases of the junction unmatched. The germline V gene encodes CDR1 SGHRS and CDR2 YFSETQ.

This chain uses TRBV28 with TRBJ2-7, with D perhaps matching TRBD1 (5 bases). The CDR3 consists of 13 residues. The V end lost 5 bases, the J end lost 6 bases, and 14 bases lay between the germline ends. The germline CDR1 and CDR2 sequences are MDHEN and SYDVKM. Here the CDR3 DNA reads TGTGCCAGCAGTACGCAGGACACCCTCGAGCAGTACTTC. This encodes CASSTQDTLEQYF.

The CDR3 region has the DNA TGTGCCAGCAGCTTGTCAGGCAAAAATCTCAATGAGCAGTTCTTC. Translation gives CASSLSGKNLNEQFF. The rearrangement uses TRBV11-2 and TRBJ2-1; unclear D gene. CDR1 SGHAT and CDR2 FQNNGV come from the germline V gene. This CDR3 comprises 15 residues. V was trimmed by 3 bases and J by 6 bases, leaving 15 bases between them. The entire variable domain, with the rest obtained from reference TRBV11-2 and TRBJ2-1, is as follows: EAGVAQSPRYKIIEKRQSVAFWCNPISGHATLYWYQQILGQGPKLLIQFQNNGVVDDSQLPKDRFSAERLKGVDSTLKIQPAKLEDSAVYLCASSLSGKNLNEQFFGPGTRLTVL.

The V and J genes are TRBV18 and TRBJ2-7; D not resolved. The CDR3 is 13 amino acids. Trimming left V 2 bases short and J 4 bases short, with 9 bases between. CDR1 is KGHSH and CDR2 is LQKENI in the germline V gene. In nucleotides, the CDR3 is TGTGCCAGCTCACCATTATTCCTATACGAGCAGTACTTC. Amino acids: CASSPLFLYEQYF.

This chain links TRBV19 with TRBJ2-1; tentatively, D is TRBD1 (5 bases). The V end was cut by 3 bases, the J end by 4 bases, with 13 bases between. Germline values: CDR1 LNHDA, CDR2 SQIVND (reference sequence). This CDR3 is built from 15 residues. CDR3 loop: CASSIRQGPYNEQFF. For the CDR3, the DNA is TGTGCCAGTAGTATTCGCCAGGGCCCTTACAATGAGCAGTTCTTC.

Remarks on this clone: A read error may account for a junction end that differs from germline. The V gene is TRBV27, the J gene TRBJ2-5, with 8 bases lining up with TRBD2. In germline, CDR1 is MNHEY, CDR2 SMNVEV (reference sequence). The CDR3 totals 17 residues. The CDR3 coding sequence is TGTGCCAGCAGTTTAAATAGTCTAGCGGGTGGTGAAGAGATCCAGTACTTC. Its protein product is CASSLNSLAGGEEIQYF.

V is TRBV7-3 and J is TRBJ2-5, with 8 bases aligning to TRBD1. CDR1 and CDR2 from the germline V gene are SGHTA and FQGTGA. The CDR3 totals 15 residues. V lost 5 bases to trimming and J lost 0 bases; unmatched junction nucleotides: 5. This CDR3 reads CASSPGQGYQETQYF. As DNA, the CDR3 is TGTGCCAGCAGCCCCGGACAGGGCTACCAAGAGACCCAGTACTTC.

V and J are TRBV6-1 and TRBJ2-7; D perhaps matches TRBD1 (6 bases). The CDR3 has 12 residues. V was trimmed by 4 bases and J by 6 bases, leaving 10 bases between them. CDR1 is MNHNS, CDR2 SASEGT, per germline. The CDR3 DNA sequence: TGTGCCAGCAGTGTAGGACAGTCCGAGCAGTACTTC. Translated: CASSVGQSEQYF.

The chain couples TRBV29-1 to TRBJ2-1; D uncertain. This CDR3 region has 11 residues. In germline, CDR1 is SQVTM, CDR2 ANQGSEA. Trimming removed 7 bases at V and 9 bases at J, with 13 bases between. The CDR3 DNA follows: TGCAGCGCCGAGGATTCGATTGAGCAGTTCTTC. Protein product: CSAEDSIEQFF.

This chain joins TRBV18 and TRBJ2-3; the match to TRBD2 covers 13 bases. The V gene's germline CDR1 is KGHSH and CDR2 LQKENI. This CDR3 is built from 22 residues. With V trimmed by 1 base and J by 0 bases, 16 bases remained unmatched. CDR3 DNA: TGTGCCAGCTCACCACGGACTAGCGGGAGTTGGGCCCGATCGACTAGCACAGATACGCAGTATTTT. This encodes CASSPRTSGSWARSTSTDTQYF.

The rearrangement uses TRBV7-2 and TRBJ2-2; D gene unclear. Germline CDR1 and CDR2: SGHTA and FQGNSA. The CDR3 spans 14 residues. Trimming removed 0 bases at V and 0 bases at J, with 2 bases between. The CDR3 sequence: CASSLATNTGELFF. CDR3 DNA sequence: TGTGCCAGCAGCTTAGCTACGAACACCGGGGAGCTGTTTTTT.

This clone was picked up one time. J is TRBJ1-2 and V is TRBV27; 10 bases line up with TRBD1. The CDR3 runs 16 residues. The trim removed 4 bases at V and 2 bases at J, leaving 7 bases unmatched. CDR1 and CDR2 from the germline V gene are MNHEY and SMNVEV (reference sequence). CDR3 in amino acids: CASSSGQGGMNYGYTF. In DNA form, the CDR3 reads TGTGCCAGCAGTTCAGGACAGGGGGGTATGAACTATGGCTACACCTTC.

This rearrangement joins TRBV18 to TRBJ1-3; maybe TRBD1 (5 bases). The CDR3 has 18 residues. The V gene lost 0 bases and the J gene lost 4 bases, with 19 bases spanning the gap. Germline assignment: CDR1 KGHSH and CDR2 LQKENI. CDR3 DNA sequence: TGTGCCAGCTCACCACCGGTAGTGGGGCCCGCCGCCGGAAACACCATATATTTT. It codes for CASSPPVVGPAAGNTIYF. The whole variable domain, remainder taken from reference TRBV18 and TRBJ1-3, is NAGVMQNPRHLVRRRGQEARLRCSPMKGHSHVYWYRQLPEEGLKFMVYLQKENIIDESGMPKERFSAEFPKEGPSILRIQQVVRGDSAAYFCASSPPVVGPAAGNTIYFGEGSWLTVV.

This clone came up once. The chain has TRBV2 and TRBJ2-3; 8 bases match TRBD1. The V gene's germline CDR1 is SNHLY and CDR2 FYNNEI. The CDR3 length is 16 residues. Trimming took 5 bases from V and 4 from J; bases not matched to a gene: 11. The CDR3 nucleotides read TGTGCCAGCAGTCCTGGGACAGGTGGACTTCCAGATACGCAGTATTTT. It specifies CASSPGTGGLPDTQYF.

This clone occurred once. The gene calls are TRBV15 and TRBJ1-1; 9 nucleotides match TRBD1. This CDR3 contains 12 residues. V lost 5 bases and J lost 8; bases outside the gene matches: 3. Germline CDR1 and CDR2: LNHNV and YYDKDF (reference sequence). The CDR3 sequence: CATSGGTGEAFF. For the CDR3, the DNA is TGTGCCACCAGCGGGGGGACAGGGGAAGCTTTCTTT.